The 20 T cell receptor beta chains listed next were all sequenced from one sample in a study of T cell repertoires in cytomegalovirus infection. TCRdb ran MiXCR on the reads and lists one entry per CDR3 protein. The sample contains about 440,000 distinct CDR3 sequences, under 40% of which appear only once. The sample comprised PBMCs. The receptor source for this set is a human donor in good health (CMV status not recorded). Some clones in this sample may be carry-over from other donors' samples.

The chain employs TRBV15 and TRBJ2-1, with 7 bases fitting TRBD2. The CDR3 covers 16 residues. V was clipped by 4 bases and J by 0 bases; unmatched bases: 6. Germline V CDR1 and CDR2: LNHNV, YYDKDF (reference sequence). CDR3 sequence: CATSTLAGPSYNEQFF. The CDR3 DNA follows: TGTGCCACCAGCACGTTAGCGGGTCCCTCCTACAATGAGCAGTTCTTC. Drawing the rest from reference TRBV15 and TRBJ2-1, the complete variable domain is DAMVIQNPRYQVTQFGKPVTLSCSQTLNHNVMYWYQQKSSQAPKLLFHYYDKDFNNEADTPDNFQSRRPNTSFCFLDIRSPGLGDTAMYLCATSTLAGPSYNEQFFGPGTRLTVL.

The V and J genes are TRBV15 and TRBJ2-1, with D possibly TRBD1 on 7 matching bases. Germline CDR1 and CDR2: LNHNV and YYDKDF (reference sequence). The CDR3 covers 14 residues. Trimming left V 11 bases short and J 5 bases short, with 19 bases between. For the CDR3, the DNA is TGTGCCGCCGCCGGGCCAGGGGGGAACAATGAGCAGTTCTTC. Encoded protein: CAAAGPGGNNEQFF.

This clonotype was detected a few times. CDR3 residues: CAISESVRGWDSNQPQHF. CDR3 nucleotides: TGTGCCATCAGTGAGTCCGTAAGAGGGTGGGATAGCAATCAGCCCCAGCATTTT. The chain couples TRBV10-3 to TRBJ1-5; D is unresolved. Germline assignment: CDR1 ENHRY and CDR2 SYGVKD. The CDR3 spans 18 residues. V shed 0 bases and J shed 0 bases, with 15 bases lying between them.

This clonotype was observed a handful of times. J is TRBJ2-3 and V is TRBV12-3 or TRBV12-4; no definite D call. Trimming pared 10 bases from V and 3 bases from J, leaving 17 bases between. The CDR3 contains 14 residues. CDR3 nucleotides: TGTGCCACCGATCAATACCGTGGGACAGATACGCAGTATTTT. Protein sequence: CATDQYRGTDTQYF.

The chain links TRBV20-1 to TRBJ2-3, with 9 bases matching TRBD2. In germline, CDR1 is DFQATT, CDR2 SNEGSKA (reference sequence). J lost 8 bases, V lost 5 bases, and 11 bases had no gene match. The CDR3 has 14 residues. The CDR3 sequence: CSAGPTSGAGTQYF. The DNA of the CDR3 is TGCAGTGCTGGACCGACTAGCGGTGCAGGTACGCAGTATTTT.

This clonotype has just a few counts. The rearrangement links TRBV7-6 to TRBJ2-7; D is ambiguous. The V gene lost 0 bases and the J gene lost 6 bases, with 12 bases spanning the gap. The length of the CDR3 is 14 residues. Looked up from germline, CDR1 is SGHVS and CDR2 is FNYEAQ. This CDR3 is CASSLAHDGGEQYF. CDR3 nucleotide sequence: TGTGCCAGCAGCTTAGCCCACGATGGCGGCGAGCAGTACTTC.

This rearrangement joins TRBV7-9 to TRBJ2-7, with TRBD1 matching 7 bases. The CDR3 consists of 18 residues. The J segment lost 0 bases and the V segment lost 1 base, leaving 12 bases of the junction unmatched. Per germline, CDR1 SEHNR and CDR2 FQNEAQ (reference sequence). CDR3 DNA sequence: TGTGCCAGCAGCTTAGTGGGGGCCCGGGACAGCCGCTCCTACGAGCAGTACTTC. This encodes CASSLVGARDSRSYEQYF. Full variable domain (remainder filled in from reference TRBV7-9 and TRBJ2-7): DTGVSQNPRHKITKRGQNVTFRCDPISEHNRLYWYRQTLGQGPEFLTYFQNEAQLEKSRLLSDRFSAERPKGSFSTLEIQRTEQGDSAMYLCASSLVGARDSRSYEQYFGPGTRLTVT.

In this sample, this clonotype turned up a few times. The genes are TRBV7-8 and TRBJ2-1, with 7 bases fitting TRBD1. The CDR3 covers 15 residues. Germline trimming cut 5 bases from V and 2 bases from J; bases unmatched to any gene: 6. CDR1 is SGHVS, CDR2 FQNEAQ, per germline. The CDR3 loop reads CASSIEGATYNEQFF. CDR3 bases: TGTGCCAGCAGCATTGAGGGGGCCACCTACAATGAGCAGTTCTTC.

This clonotype was recorded many times. The chain links TRBV4-1 to TRBJ1-5, with D possibly being TRBD1 (6 bases). The CDR3 is 15 amino acids. Germline CDR1 MGHRA, CDR2 YSYEKL. With 1 base removed from V and 4 bases from J, the gap between germline ends came to 11 bases. Here the CDR3 reads CASSQGDTSNQPQHF. The CDR3 DNA follows: TGCGCCAGCAGCCAAGGGGACACTTCAAATCAGCCCCAGCATTTT.

This clonotype was picked up many times. This chain joins TRBV7-8 and TRBJ2-5; TRBD2 aligns across 7 bases. The CDR3 spans 15 residues. V lost 5 bases, J lost 3 bases, and 9 bases stayed unmatched. Germline CDR1 and CDR2: SGHVS and FQNEAQ. CDR3: CASSPPGTIEETQYF. CDR3 bases: TGTGCCAGCAGCCCCCCCGGGACTATTGAAGAGACCCAGTACTTC. Together with reference TRBV7-8 and TRBJ2-5, the CDR3 gives the full variable domain: GAGVSQSPRYKVAKRGQDVALRCDPISGHVSLFWYQQALGQGPEFLTYFQNEAQLDKSGLPSDRFFAERPEGSVSTLKIQRTQQEDSAVYLCASSPPGTIEETQYFGPGTRLLVL.

The chain couples TRBV27 to TRBJ1-2; the match to TRBD1 covers 12 bases. The CDR3 is made up of 14 amino acids. The V gene end was trimmed by 7 bases and the J gene end by 7 bases; junction bases not matched to a gene: 7. The germline V gene has CDR1 MNHEY and CDR2 SMNVEV (reference sequence). The CDR3 nucleotides are TGTGCCAGCACCCCGGGACAGGGGGCGAGTGGCTACACCTTC. Its translation is CASTPGQGASGYTF.

J is TRBJ2-5 and V is TRBV7-8, with 11 nucleotides matching TRBD2. This CDR3 has 17 residues. Trimming took 0 bases from V and 3 from J; bases not matched to a gene: 6. The germline V gene encodes CDR1 SGHVS and CDR2 FQNEAQ. CDR3 in amino acids: CASSLAGIAGGKETQYF. CDR3 bases: TGTGCCAGCAGCTTAGCAGGAATAGCGGGGGGGAAAGAGACCCAGTACTTC.

This clonotype turned up a few times. A read error may account for a junction end that differs from germline. The chain combines TRBV12-3 or TRBV12-4 with TRBJ2-1; 7 nucleotides match TRBD1. The CDR3 extends over 16 amino acids. The CDR3: CASSLAPGGRHSEQFF. In DNA, the CDR3 is TGTGCCAGCAGTCTAGCCCCAGGGGGAAGGCACAGTGAGCAGTTCTTC.

This clonotype was detected a few times. The rearrangement uses TRBV4-1 and TRBJ2-7, with 11 bases identical to TRBD2. V gave up 0 bases and J gave up 4 bases; unmatched junction bases: 2. Germline V CDR1 and CDR2: MGHRA, YSYEKL. CDR3 length: 15 amino acids. CDR3 coding DNA: TGCGCCAGCAGCCAAGATAGCGGGGGGGTGTACGAGCAGTACTTC. Translating it yields CASSQDSGGVYEQYF.

Only a few counts were recorded for this clonotype. V gene TRBV2 combines with J gene TRBJ2-1; 9 bases match TRBD1. From germline, CDR1 is SNHLY and CDR2 FYNNEI. This CDR3 comprises 14 residues. V shed 7 bases, J shed 8 bases, and the junction held 9 bases outside the gene matches. The CDR3: CASTPGQGTYEQFF. The CDR3 DNA sequence: TGTGCCAGCACGCCTGGACAGGGGACCTATGAGCAGTTCTTC.

This clonotype was found many times. The chain couples TRBV7-2 to TRBJ1-2; D call uncertain. V was cut by 1 base and J by 0 bases, with 6 bases left in between. The length of the CDR3 is 14 residues. Germline CDR1 SGHTA, CDR2 FQGNSA. Here the CDR3 DNA reads TGTGCCAGCAGCTTAGTATCAACTAACTATGGCTACACCTTC. It specifies CASSLVSTNYGYTF.

The sample holds a few counts of this clonotype. The junction differs from germline at one of its ends, possibly a read error. The chain carries TRBV11-2 and TRBJ2-7, with D perhaps TRBD1 (6 bases). Germline lookup yields CDR1 SGHAT and CDR2 FQNNGV. This CDR3 spans 12 amino acids. The CDR3 DNA is TGTGCCAGCAGCTTAGATATGGGGGCCAAGAACTTC. It yields the protein CASSLDMGAKNF.

This clonotype was observed a few times. The V and J genes are TRBV5-4 and TRBJ2-2, with D uncertain. Between the trimmed V and J ends, which lost 4 bases and 5 bases, there was a span of 21 bases. The germline V gene has CDR1 SGHNT and CDR2 YYREEE (reference sequence). The CDR3 loop spans 17 amino acids. In DNA form, the CDR3 reads TGTGCCAGCAGCCCGACCCCTGGCCGGACGAGGACCGGGGAGCTGTTTTTT. This encodes CASSPTPGRTRTGELFF.

This clonotype has at least ten counts. The rearrangement links TRBV7-2 to TRBJ1-2; no firm D call. The CDR3 totals 14 residues. Trimming took off 1 base at V and 8 bases at J, with 14 bases between the two ends. Germline V gene lookup returns CDR1 SGHTA and CDR2 FQGNSA. In DNA form, the CDR3 reads TGTGCCAGCAGCTTAGGAGCCAGATCTAGAGGCTACACCTTC. Its protein product is CASSLGARSRGYTF.

The V gene is TRBV6-1, the J gene TRBJ1-1; D might be TRBD1 (6 bases). Deletions cut 1 base from V and 0 bases from J, with 15 bases between. The CDR3 totals 17 residues. CDR1 and CDR2 from the germline V gene are MNHNS and SASEGT. The CDR3 region has the DNA TGTGCCAGCAGTGAAGGTGCCAGGGGACGGGTGAACACTGAAGCTTTCTTT. As protein: CASSEGARGRVNTEAFF.